The 14 T cell receptor beta chains reported below all come from one sample, sequenced in a study of T cell responses to AZD1222 COVID-19 vaccine. The data were produced by immunoSEQ multiplex PCR, yet TCRdb's version contains in-frame clones alone and is incomplete. Of 75,000 to 100,000 clones in the sample, roughly 90% were seen once. The sequenced sample was peripheral blood, obtained on day 0 of AZD1222 vaccination. Receptors were obtained from an adult in good health.

The V call is TRBV11-3, the J call TRBJ2-7; 8 bases align to TRBD1. The V gene end was trimmed by 1 base and the J gene end by 4 bases; junction bases not matched to a gene: 3. Germline values: CDR1 SGHNT, CDR2 YENEEA. The CDR3 runs 14 residues. The DNA of the CDR3 is TGTGCCAGCAGCTTAGGCCAGGGGGCTTACGAGCAGTACTTC. This translates into CASSLGQGAYEQYF.

V gene TRBV7-2 combines with J gene TRBJ1-3, with unresolved D. CDR3 length: 16 residues. V gave up 1 base and J gave up 4 bases, with 14 bases separating them. Per germline, CDR1 SGHTA and CDR2 FQGNSA. The CDR3 region has the DNA TGTGCCAGCAGCTTAGGTCCAGGATCGGGAGGAAACACCATATATTTT. This sequence encodes CASSLGPGSGGNTIYF.

The chain links TRBV15 to TRBJ1-5; D is possibly TRBD1 (5 bases). Germline CDR1 is LNHNV and CDR2 is YYDKDF (reference sequence). The CDR3 spans 16 residues. Trimming took 5 bases from V and 5 from J, leaving 19 bases between them. CDR3 nucleotides: TGTGCCACCAGCGGAGGGGCGGATCCCCTTTATCAGCCCCAGCATTTT. Translated, it gives CATSGGADPLYQPQHF.

The chain joins TRBV29-1 to TRBJ1-2, with 7 nucleotides matching TRBD1. Trimming at V came to 6 bases and at J to 6 bases, leaving 10 bases not matched to a gene. The CDR3 runs to 13 residues. Germline values: CDR1 SQVTM, CDR2 ANQGSEA. CDR3 bases: TGCAGCGTAGCCCAACAGGGGACTCATGGCTACACCTTC. It translates to CSVAQQGTHGYTF.

The chain recombines TRBV28 with TRBJ1-5; 10 nucleotides align to TRBD1. V gave up 4 bases and J gave up 4 bases; unmatched junction bases: 7. Germline CDR1 is MDHEN and CDR2 is SYDVKM. The CDR3 has 16 amino acids. CDR3 sequence reads: CASSSYWGQGNQPQHF. In nucleotides, the CDR3 is TGTGCCAGCAGTTCATACTGGGGACAGGGGAATCAGCCCCAGCATTTT.

The genes are TRBV11-2 and TRBJ1-5; the D is unclear. V gave up 0 bases and J gave up 1 base, with 7 bases separating them. The CDR3 loop spans 15 amino acids. CDR1 SGHAT and CDR2 FQNNGV come from the germline V gene. The chain's CDR3 is CASSLEFDSNQPQHF. CDR3 in DNA: TGTGCCAGCAGCTTAGAATTTGACAGCAATCAGCCCCAGCATTTT.

The J gene is TRBJ1-5, the V gene TRBV6-1; maybe TRBD1 (5 bases). CDR1 is MNHNS, CDR2 SASEGT, per germline. CDR3 length: 13 amino acids. V shed 1 base and J shed 7 bases, with 8 bases lying between them. The CDR3 region is CASSEGGLQPQHF. The DNA for the CDR3 is TGTGCCAGCAGTGAAGGGGGCTTACAGCCCCAGCATTTT.

The chain joins TRBV7-2 to TRBJ2-7; 12 bases are shared with TRBD2. CDR3 length: 15 residues. From germline, CDR1 is SGHTA and CDR2 FQGNSA. V lost 4 bases to trimming and J lost 2 bases; unmatched junction nucleotides: 3. The CDR3 is CASSWRTSGAYEQYF. For the CDR3, the DNA is TGTGCCAGCAGCTGGCGGACTAGCGGGGCCTACGAGCAGTACTTC.

The genes are TRBV2 and TRBJ2-7; 10 bases are shared with TRBD2. J gave up 3 bases and V 4 bases, and 3 bases lay outside the gene matches. The CDR3 has 14 residues. The germline V gene encodes CDR1 SNHLY and CDR2 FYNNEI. CDR3 residues: CASSGASGGYEQYF. CDR3 bases: TGTGCCAGCAGTGGCGCTAGCGGGGGCTACGAGCAGTACTTC.

The chain joins TRBV12-3 or TRBV12-4 to TRBJ2-6, with D hard to call. Between the trimmed V and J ends, which lost 6 bases and 2 bases, there was a span of 5 bases. This CDR3 spans 13 amino acids. For the CDR3, the DNA is TGTGCCAGCAGCCGGACTGGGGCCAACGTCCTGACTTTC. Its protein is CASSRTGANVLTF.

V gene TRBV10-3 combines with J gene TRBJ2-3; maybe TRBD1 (6 bases). Trimming took off 6 bases at V and 6 bases at J, with 16 bases between the two ends. Germline assignment: CDR1 ENHRY and CDR2 SYGVKD. This CDR3 contains 14 residues. CDR3 DNA sequence: TGTGCCATCAGCTACAAACAGGGTTTCGATACGCAGTATTTT. Its protein is CAISYKQGFDTQYF.

The chain couples TRBV5-4 to TRBJ2-6; possible D gene TRBD2, 6 bases. This CDR3 spans 15 amino acids. V lost 4 bases and J lost 0, with 8 bases in between. Germline V CDR1 and CDR2: SGHNT, YYREEE (reference sequence). The CDR3 protein is CASSLGGSGANVLTF. For the CDR3, the DNA is TGTGCCAGCAGCCTGGGGGGCTCTGGGGCCAACGTCCTGACTTTC.

The chain joins TRBV19 to TRBJ1-5, with a tentative D call TRBD1 (5 bases). CDR1 LNHDA and CDR2 SQIVND come from the germline V gene (reference sequence). V gave up 6 bases and J gave up 6 bases, with 15 bases separating them. CDR3 length: 14 residues. This CDR3 is CASRPRGMGQPQHF. The CDR3 region has the DNA TGTGCCAGTAGGCCACGGGGGATGGGTCAGCCCCAGCATTTT.

The genes are TRBV5-4 and TRBJ1-1, with D possibly being TRBD1 (6 bases). Per germline, CDR1 SGHNT and CDR2 YYREEE (reference sequence). CDR3 length: 13 amino acids. V lost 4 bases and J lost 4, with 11 bases in between. The CDR3 sequence: CASSPGQATEAFF. The CDR3 DNA reads TGTGCCAGCAGCCCGGGACAAGCCACTGAAGCTTTCTTT.